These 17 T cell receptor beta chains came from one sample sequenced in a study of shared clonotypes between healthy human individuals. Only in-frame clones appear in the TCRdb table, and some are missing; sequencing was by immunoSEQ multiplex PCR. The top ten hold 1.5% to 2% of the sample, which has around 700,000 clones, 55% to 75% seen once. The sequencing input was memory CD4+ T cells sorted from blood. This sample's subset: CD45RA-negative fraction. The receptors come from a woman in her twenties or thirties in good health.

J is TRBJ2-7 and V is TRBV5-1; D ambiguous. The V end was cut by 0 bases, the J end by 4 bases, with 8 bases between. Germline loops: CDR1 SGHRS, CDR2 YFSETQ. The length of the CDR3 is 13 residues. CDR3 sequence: CASSLGVRYEQYF. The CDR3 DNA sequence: TGCGCCAGCAGCTTGGGCGTTCGGTACGAGCAGTACTTC. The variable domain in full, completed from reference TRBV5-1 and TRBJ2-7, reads KAGVTQTPRYLIKTRGQQVTLSCSPISGHRSVSWYQQTPGQGLQFLFEYFSETQRNKGNFPGRFSGRQFSNSRSEMNVSTLELGDSALYLCASSLGVRYEQYFGPGTRLTVT.

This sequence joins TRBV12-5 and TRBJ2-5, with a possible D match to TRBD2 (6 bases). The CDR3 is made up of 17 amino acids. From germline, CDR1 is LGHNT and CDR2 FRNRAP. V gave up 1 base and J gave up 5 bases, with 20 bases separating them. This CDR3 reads CASGLGSKEGDLETQYF. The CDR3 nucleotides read TGTGCTAGTGGTTTGGGTTCTAAGGAGGGAGATTTGGAGACCCAGTACTTC.

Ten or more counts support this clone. The CDR3 loop is CASSRTGIYEQYF. DNA of the CDR3: TGTGCCAGCAGCCGCACAGGGATCTACGAGCAGTACTTC. The genes are TRBV6-1 and TRBJ2-7, with TRBD1 as a possible D gene (6 bases). V lost 6 bases and J 3 bases, leaving 12 bases between the germline ends. Per the germline V gene, CDR1 is MNHNS and CDR2 is SASEGT. This CDR3 is 13 amino acids long.

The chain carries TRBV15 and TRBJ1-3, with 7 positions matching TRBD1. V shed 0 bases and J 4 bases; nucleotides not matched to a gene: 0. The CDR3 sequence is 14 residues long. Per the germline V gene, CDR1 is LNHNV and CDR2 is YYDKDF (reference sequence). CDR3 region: CATSRDRGGNTIYF. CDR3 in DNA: TGTGCCACCAGCAGAGACAGGGGGGGAAACACCATATATTTT.

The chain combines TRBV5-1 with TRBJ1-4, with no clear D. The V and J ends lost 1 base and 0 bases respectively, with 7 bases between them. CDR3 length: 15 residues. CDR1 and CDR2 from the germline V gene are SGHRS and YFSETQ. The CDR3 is CASSLIGSTNEKLFF. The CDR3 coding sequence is TGCGCCAGCAGCTTGATCGGGTCAACTAATGAAAAACTGTTTTTT.

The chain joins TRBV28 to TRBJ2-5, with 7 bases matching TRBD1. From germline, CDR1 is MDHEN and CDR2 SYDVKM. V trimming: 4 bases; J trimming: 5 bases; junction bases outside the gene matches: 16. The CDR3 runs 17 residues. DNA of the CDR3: TGTGCCAGCAGTTCGTCCTCCGGGATTAGGGGGCTGGAGACCCAGTACTTC. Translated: CASSSSSGIRGLETQYF.

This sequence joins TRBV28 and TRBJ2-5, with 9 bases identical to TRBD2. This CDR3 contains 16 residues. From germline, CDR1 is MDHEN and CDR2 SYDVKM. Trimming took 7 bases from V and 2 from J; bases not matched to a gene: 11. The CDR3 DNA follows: TGTGCCAGCAATGAAGGACTAGCGCTAAATCAAGAGACCCAGTACTTC. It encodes CASNEGLALNQETQYF.

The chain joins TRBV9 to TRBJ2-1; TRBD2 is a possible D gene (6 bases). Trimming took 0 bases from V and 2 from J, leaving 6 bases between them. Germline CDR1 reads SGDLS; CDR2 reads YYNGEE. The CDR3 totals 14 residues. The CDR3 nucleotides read TGTGCCAGCAGCGTAGGACTAGCCTACAATGAGCAGTTCTTC. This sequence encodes CASSVGLAYNEQFF. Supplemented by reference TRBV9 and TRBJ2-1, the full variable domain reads DSGVTQTPKHLITATGQRVTLRCSPRSGDLSVYWYQQSLDQGLQFLIQYYNGEERAKGNILERFSAQQFPDLHSELNLSSLELGDSALYFCASSVGLAYNEQFFGPGTRLTVL.

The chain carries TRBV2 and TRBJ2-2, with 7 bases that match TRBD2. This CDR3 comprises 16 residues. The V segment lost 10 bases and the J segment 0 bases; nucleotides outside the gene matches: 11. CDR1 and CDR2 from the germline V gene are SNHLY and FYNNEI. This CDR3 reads CATDASGPANTGELFF. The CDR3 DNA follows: TGTGCCACCGACGCTAGCGGCCCCGCGAACACCGGGGAGCTGTTTTTT. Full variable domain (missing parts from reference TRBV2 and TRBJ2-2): EPEVTQTPSHQVTQMGQEVILRCVPISNHLYFYWYRQILGQKVEFLVSFYNNEISEKSEIFDDQFSVERPDGSNFTLKIRSTKLEDSAMYFCATDASGPANTGELFFGEGSRLTVL.

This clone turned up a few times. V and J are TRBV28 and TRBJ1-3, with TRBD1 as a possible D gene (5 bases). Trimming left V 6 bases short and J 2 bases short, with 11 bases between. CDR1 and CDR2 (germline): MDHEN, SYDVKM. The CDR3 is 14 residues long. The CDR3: CASRRREPGNTIYF. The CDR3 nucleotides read TGTGCCAGCAGGCGCAGGGAGCCTGGAAACACCATATATTTT.

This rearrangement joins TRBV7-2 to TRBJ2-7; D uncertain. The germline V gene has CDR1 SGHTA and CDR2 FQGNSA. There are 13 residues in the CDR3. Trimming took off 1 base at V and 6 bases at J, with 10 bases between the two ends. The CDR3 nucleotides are TGTGCCAGCAGCTTAGGGGGTAGGGTCGAGCAGTACTTC. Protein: CASSLGGRVEQYF. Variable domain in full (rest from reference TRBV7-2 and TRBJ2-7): GAGVSQSPSNKVTEKGKDVELRCDPISGHTALYWYRQSLGQGLEFLIYFQGNSAPDKSGLPSDRFSAERTGGSVSTLTIQRTQQEDSAVYLCASSLGGRVEQYFGPGTRLTVT.

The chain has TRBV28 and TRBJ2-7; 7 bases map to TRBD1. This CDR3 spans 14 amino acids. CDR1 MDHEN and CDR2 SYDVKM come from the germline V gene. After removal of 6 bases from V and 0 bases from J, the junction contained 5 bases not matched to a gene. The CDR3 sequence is CASRRRDSSYEQYF. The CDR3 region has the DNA TGTGCCAGCAGAAGAAGGGACAGCTCCTACGAGCAGTACTTC. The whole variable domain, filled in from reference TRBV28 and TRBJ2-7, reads DVKVTQSSRYLVKRTGEKVFLECVQDMDHENMFWYRQDPGLGLRLIYFSYDVKMKEKGDIPEGYSVSREKKERFSLILESASTNQTSMYLCASRRRDSSYEQYFGPGTRLTVT.

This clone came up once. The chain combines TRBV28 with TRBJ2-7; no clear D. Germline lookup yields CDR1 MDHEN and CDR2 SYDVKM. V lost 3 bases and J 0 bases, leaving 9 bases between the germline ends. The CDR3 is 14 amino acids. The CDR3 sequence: CASSFSRTSYEQYF. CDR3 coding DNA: TGTGCCAGCAGTTTCTCTCGAACCTCCTACGAGCAGTACTTC.

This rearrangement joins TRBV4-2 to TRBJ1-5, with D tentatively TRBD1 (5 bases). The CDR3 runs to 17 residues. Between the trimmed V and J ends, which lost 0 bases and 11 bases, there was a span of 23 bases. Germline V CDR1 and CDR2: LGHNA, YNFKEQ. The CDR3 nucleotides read TGTGCCAGCAGCCAAGAAACCGCCCAACAGGTTACTTCGGCCCAGCATTTT. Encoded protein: CASSQETAQQVTSAQHF.

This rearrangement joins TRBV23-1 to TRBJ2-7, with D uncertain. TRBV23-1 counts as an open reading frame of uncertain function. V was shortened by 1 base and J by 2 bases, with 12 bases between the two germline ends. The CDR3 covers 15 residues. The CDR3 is CASSQLTVITYEQYF. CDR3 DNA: TGCGCCAGCAGTCAATTAACAGTCATTACCTACGAGCAGTACTTC.

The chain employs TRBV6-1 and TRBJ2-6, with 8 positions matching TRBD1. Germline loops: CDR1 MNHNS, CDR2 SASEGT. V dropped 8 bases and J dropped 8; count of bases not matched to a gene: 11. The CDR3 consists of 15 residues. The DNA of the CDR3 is TGTGCCAGCCAAGCGACAGGGGATATGACCAACGTCCTGACTTTC. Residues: CASQATGDMTNVLTF.

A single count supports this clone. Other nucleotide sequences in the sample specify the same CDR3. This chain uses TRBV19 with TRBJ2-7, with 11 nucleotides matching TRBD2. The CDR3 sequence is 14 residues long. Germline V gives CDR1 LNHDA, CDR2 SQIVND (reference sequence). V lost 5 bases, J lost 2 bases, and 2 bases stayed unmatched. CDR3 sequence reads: CASSRLAGPYEQYF. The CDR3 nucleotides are TGTGCCAGTAGTCGACTAGCGGGACCCTACGAGCAGTACTTC.